This TCR beta chain was retrieved from a study of CD8+ T cells in alopecia areata. Extraction and reverse transcription of RNA yielded cDNA as the sequencing template. Measured with immunoSEQ multiplex PCR; TCRdb has only the in-frame clones, and not every one. The data show roughly 150,000 clones, with roughly 60% seen just once and around 34% held by the top ten. The V gene's germline CDR1 is SQVTM and CDR2 ANQGSEA. The CDR3 is 13 amino acids. The V and J ends lost 8 bases and 6 bases, in that order; junction bases with no gene match: 11. V usage is TRBV29-1 and J usage is TRBJ2-7; 9 bases match TRBD1. Sequencing used CD8+ T cells sorted from blood. The TCR comes from a human donor in good health. CDR3 bases: TGCAGCATCATAGGACAGGGGTCGATCGAGCAGTACTTC. The encoded protein is CSIIGQGSIEQYF.